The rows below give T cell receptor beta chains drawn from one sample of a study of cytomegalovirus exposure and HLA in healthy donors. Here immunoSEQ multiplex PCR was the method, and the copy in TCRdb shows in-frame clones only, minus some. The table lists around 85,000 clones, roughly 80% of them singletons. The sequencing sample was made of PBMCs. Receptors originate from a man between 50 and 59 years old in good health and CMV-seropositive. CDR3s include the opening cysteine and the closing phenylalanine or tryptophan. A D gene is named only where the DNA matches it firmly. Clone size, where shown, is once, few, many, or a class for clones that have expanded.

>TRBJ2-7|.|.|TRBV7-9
TGTTCCAGCAGCTTCTACGCCGCCTACGAGCAGTACTTC
CSSSFYAAYEQYF
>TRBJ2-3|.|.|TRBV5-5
TGTGCCAGCACCAGATCACTGGGGGCGATGATAGATACGCAGTATTTT
CASTRSLGAMIDTQYF
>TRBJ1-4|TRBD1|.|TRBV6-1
TGTGCCAGCAGGGGCGGACAGGGCGTAAATGAAAAACTGTTTTTT
CASRGGQGVNEKLFF
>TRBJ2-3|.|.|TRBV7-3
TGTGCCAGCAGCTTACCGGGGTTGACAGATACGCAGTATTTT
CASSLPGLTDTQYF
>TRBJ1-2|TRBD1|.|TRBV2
TGTGCCAGCAGAGGACAGGGGATCTATGGCTACACCTTC
CASRGQGIYGYTF
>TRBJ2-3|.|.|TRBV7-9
TGTGCCAGCAGCCTGGACAGTGGGGCTGATACGCAGTATTTT
CASSLDSGADTQYF
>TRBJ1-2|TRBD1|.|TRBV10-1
TGCGCCAGCAGTGGGACAGGGGACGGCTACACCTTC
CASSGTGDGYTF
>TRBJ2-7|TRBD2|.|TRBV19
TGTGCCAGTAGTATGTCATGGGAGGGAGGCCACGAGCAGTACTTC
CASSMSWEGGHEQYF
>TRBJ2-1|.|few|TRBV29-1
TGCAGCGTTGAGTCTTGGGACAACCGTTACAATGAGCAGTTCTTC
CSVESWDNRYNEQFF
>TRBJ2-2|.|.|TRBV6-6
TGTGCCAGCAGTTACTCGGGGCCGAACACCGGGGAGCTGTTTTTT
CASSYSGPNTGELFF
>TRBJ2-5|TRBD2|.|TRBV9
TGTGCCAGCAGCCCGGGACTAGCGGGACCAGAGACCCAGTACTTC
CASSPGLAGPETQYF
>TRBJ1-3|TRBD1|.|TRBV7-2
TGTGCCAGCAGCTTCCACAGGGGTGACACCATATATTTT
CASSFHRGDTIYF
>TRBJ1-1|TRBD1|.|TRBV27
TGTGCCAGCAGTTCCCTCCGGGTAGGGGGCAGGGATGAAGCTTTCTTT
CASSSLRVGGRDEAFF
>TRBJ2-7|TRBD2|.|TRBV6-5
TGTGCCAGCAGCCCCGGGACTAACTACGAGCAGTACTTC
CASSPGTNYEQYF
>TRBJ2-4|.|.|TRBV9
TGTGCCAGCAGCCCGTCAGCGGCCAAAAACATTCAGTACTTC
CASSPSAAKNIQYF
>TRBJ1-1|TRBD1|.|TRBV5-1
TGCGCCAGCAGCTTGGAGGCAGGGGGGAACACTGAAGCTTTCTTT
CASSLEAGGNTEAFF
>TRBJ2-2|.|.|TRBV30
TGTGCCTGGAGTGGCGGTGAGAGGACCGGGGAGCTGTTTTTT
CAWSGGERTGELFF
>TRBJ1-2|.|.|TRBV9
TGTGCCAGCAGCCCTACAAGACAGGACCTAGGTGGCTACACCTTC
CASSPTRQDLGGYTF
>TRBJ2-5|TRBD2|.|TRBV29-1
TGCAGCGTTGAAGAACAAGGGAGGGAAGAAGAGACCCAGTACTTC
CSVEEQGREEETQYF
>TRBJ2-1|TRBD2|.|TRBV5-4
TGTGCCAGCAGCCCTTGGGGGACTAGCGAAATCGATGAGCAGTTCTTC
CASSPWGTSEIDEQFF
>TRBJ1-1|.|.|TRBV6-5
TGTGCCAGCACCCCTAAGCGGGGAGTTGAAGCTTTCTTT
CASTPKRGVEAFF
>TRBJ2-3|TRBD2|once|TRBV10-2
TGCGCCAGCAGTGATCCTAGCGGAGGCACAGATACGCAGTATTTT
CASSDPSGGTDTQYF
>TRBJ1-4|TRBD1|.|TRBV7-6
TGTGCCAGCAGCACGCGGGACAGCACTAATGAAAAACTGTTTTTT
CASSTRDSTNEKLFF
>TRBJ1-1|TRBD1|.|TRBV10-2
TGCGCCAGCAGTGAGGGGACAGATGGCGGCACTGAAGCTTTCTTT
CASSEGTDGGTEAFF
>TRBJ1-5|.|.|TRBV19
TGTGCCAGTAGTACGACAGTTAATCAGCCCCAGCATTTT
CASSTTVNQPQHF
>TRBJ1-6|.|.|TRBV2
TGTGCCAGTACGGACAGCTCCTATAATTCACCCCTCCACTTT
CASTDSSYNSPLHF
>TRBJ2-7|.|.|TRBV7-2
TGTGCCAGCAGCCTCATTCAGGGGTCCTACGAGCAGTACTTC
CASSLIQGSYEQYF
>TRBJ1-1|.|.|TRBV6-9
TGTGCCAGCAGTTACGACACTGAAGCTTTCTTT
CASSYDTEAFF
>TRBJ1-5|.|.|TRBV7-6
TGTGCCAGCAGCCGGGTCCCCACAGAGGGTGCGCGGCAGCCCCAGCATTTT
CASSRVPTEGARQPQHF
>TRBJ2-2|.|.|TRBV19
TGTGCCAGTAGTCAAGAGGGAAAAAAGACCGGGGAGCTGTTTTTT
CASSQEGKKTGELFF
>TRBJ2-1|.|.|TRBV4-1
TGCGCCAGCAGCCAAGGTTCGCTTGCTGGCGGTGAGCAGTTCTTC
CASSQGSLAGGEQFF
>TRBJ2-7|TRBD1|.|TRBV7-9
TGTGCCAGCAGCAAAGACAGGGGGCTTGGCCAGGTGGGCGAGCAGTACTTC
CASSKDRGLGQVGEQYF
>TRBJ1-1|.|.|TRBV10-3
TGTGCCACCCTACAGGGCGCGGAGACTGAAGCTTTCTTT
CATLQGAETEAFF
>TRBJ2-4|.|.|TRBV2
TGTGCCAGTTCCTACGCACCCCAAAACATTCAGTACTTC
CASSYAPQNIQYF
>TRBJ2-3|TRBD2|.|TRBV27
TGTGCCAGCAGTTCACTAGCGGGAGGGCCCTCTGATACGCAGTATTTT
CASSSLAGGPSDTQYF
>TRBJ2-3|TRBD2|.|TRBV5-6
TGTGCCAGCAGCTGGGGACTAGCGGGAAGGGACACAGATACGCAGTATTTT
CASSWGLAGRDTDTQYF
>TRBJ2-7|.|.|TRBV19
TGTGCCAGTAGTGTTCAAACAGGATTTGGCGACGAGCAGTACTTC
CASSVQTGFGDEQYF
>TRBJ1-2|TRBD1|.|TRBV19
TGTGCCAGTAGTATAGAATGGACAGGGTACTATGGCTACACCTTC
CASSIEWTGYYGYTF
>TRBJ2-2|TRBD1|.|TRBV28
TGTGCCAGCAGCTTAAGGGGGCGGGGGGAGCTGTTTTTT
CASSLRGRGELFF
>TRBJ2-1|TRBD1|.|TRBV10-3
TGTGCCATCAGTGAGTACAGGGACAGGGTAAATGAGCAGTTCTTC
CAISEYRDRVNEQFF